This entry describes one TCR beta chain. Antigen specificity is unknown. Each donor was healthy, and each was a bone marrow donor. The PCR contained 60 Vbeta and 13 Jbeta primers. The assay was immunoSEQ multiplex PCR, and TCRdb's table has in-frame clones only and misses some. In the table there are 100,000 to 150,000 clones, around 81% of which are singletons. The CDR3 length is 17 residues. The J segment lost 5 bases and the V segment lost 4 bases, leaving 16 bases of the junction unmatched. The germline CDR1 and CDR2 sequences are MRHNA and SNTAGT. These data originate in a study of cytomegalovirus exposure and HLA in healthy donors. General observations from the study: A later analysis showed TCR association rates differing by HLA locus, peaking at DRB1 and lowest at HLA-C. Relative to equally common others, HLA-associated TCR beta chains showed greater clonal expansion in a later analysis.

This chain connects TRBV6-4 to TRBJ2-7, with 8 nucleotides matching TRBD2. The material sequenced was PBMCs. This TCR was recovered from a man younger than 35 in good health and CMV-seronegative. Written as DNA, the CDR3 is TGTGCCAGCAGTGTGGAGTCTAGCGGGTCTTCTCTCGACGAGCAGTACTTC. This codes for CASSVESSGSSLDEQYF.